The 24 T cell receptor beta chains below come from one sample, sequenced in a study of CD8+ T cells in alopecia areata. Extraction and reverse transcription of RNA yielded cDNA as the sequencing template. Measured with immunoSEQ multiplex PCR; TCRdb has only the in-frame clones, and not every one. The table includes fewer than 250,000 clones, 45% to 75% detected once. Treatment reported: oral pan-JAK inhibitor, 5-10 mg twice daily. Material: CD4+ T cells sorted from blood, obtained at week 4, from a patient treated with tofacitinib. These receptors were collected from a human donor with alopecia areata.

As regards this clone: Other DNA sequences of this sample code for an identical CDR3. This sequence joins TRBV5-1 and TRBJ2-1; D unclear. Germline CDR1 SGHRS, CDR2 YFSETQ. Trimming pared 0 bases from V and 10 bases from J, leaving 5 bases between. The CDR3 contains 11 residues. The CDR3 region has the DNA TGCGCCAGCAGCTTGGATCTCGAGCAGTTCTTC. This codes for CASSLDLEQFF.

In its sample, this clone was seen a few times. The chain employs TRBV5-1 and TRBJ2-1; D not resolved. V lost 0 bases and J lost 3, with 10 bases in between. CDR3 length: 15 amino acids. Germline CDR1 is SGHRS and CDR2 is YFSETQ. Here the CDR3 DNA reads TGCGCCAGCAGCTTGGCGATAGGTGTCTACAATGAGCAGTTCTTC. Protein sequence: CASSLAIGVYNEQFF. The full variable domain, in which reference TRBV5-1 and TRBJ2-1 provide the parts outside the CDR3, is KAGVTQTPRYLIKTRGQQVTLSCSPISGHRSVSWYQQTPGQGLQFLFEYFSETQRNKGNFPGRFSGRQFSNSRSEMNVSTLELGDSALYLCASSLAIGVYNEQFFGPGTRLTVL.

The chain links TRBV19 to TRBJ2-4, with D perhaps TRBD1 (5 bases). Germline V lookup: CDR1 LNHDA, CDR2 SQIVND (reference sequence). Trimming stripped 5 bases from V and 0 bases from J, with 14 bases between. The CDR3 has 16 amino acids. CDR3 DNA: TGTGCCAGTAGTCCCGATGGGGCCCGAGCCAAAAACATTCAGTACTTC. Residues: CASSPDGARAKNIQYF.

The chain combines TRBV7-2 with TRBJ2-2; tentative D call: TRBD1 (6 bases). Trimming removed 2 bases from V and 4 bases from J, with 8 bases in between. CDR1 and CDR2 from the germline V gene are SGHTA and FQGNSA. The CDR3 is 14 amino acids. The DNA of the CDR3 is TGTGCCAGCAGCTTATCGACAGGCACCGGGGAGCTGTTTTTT. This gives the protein CASSLSTGTGELFF.

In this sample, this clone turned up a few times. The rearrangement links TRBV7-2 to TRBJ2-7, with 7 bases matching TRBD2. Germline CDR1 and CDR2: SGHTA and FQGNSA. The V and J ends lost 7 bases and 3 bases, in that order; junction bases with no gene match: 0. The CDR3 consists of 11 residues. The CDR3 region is CASTSGYEQYF. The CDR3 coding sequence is TGTGCCAGCACTAGCGGCTACGAGCAGTACTTC.

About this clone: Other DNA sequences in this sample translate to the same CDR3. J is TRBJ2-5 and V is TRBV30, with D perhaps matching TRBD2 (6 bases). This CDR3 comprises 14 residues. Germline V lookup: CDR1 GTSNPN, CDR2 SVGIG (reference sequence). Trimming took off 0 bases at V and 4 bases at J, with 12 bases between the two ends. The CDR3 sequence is CAWSVGGGRETQYF. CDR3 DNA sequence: TGTGCCTGGAGTGTCGGGGGAGGTAGAGAGACCCAGTACTTC.

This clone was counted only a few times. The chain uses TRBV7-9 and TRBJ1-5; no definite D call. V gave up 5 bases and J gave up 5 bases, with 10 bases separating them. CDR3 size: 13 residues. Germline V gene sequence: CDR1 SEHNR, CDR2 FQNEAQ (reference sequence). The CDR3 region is CASSPDTYQPQHF. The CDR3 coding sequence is TGTGCCAGCAGCCCCGACACTTATCAGCCCCAGCATTTT.

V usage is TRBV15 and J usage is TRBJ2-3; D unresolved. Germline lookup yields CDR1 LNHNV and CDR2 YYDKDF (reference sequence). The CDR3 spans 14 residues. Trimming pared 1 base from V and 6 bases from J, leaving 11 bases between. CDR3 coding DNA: TGTGCCACCAGCAGAGTAGTTTCTGAGGATACGCAGTATTTT. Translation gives CATSRVVSEDTQYF.

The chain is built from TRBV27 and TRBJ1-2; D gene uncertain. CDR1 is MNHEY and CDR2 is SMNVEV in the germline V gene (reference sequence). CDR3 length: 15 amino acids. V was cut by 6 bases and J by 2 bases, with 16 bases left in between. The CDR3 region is CASSPAGPGNYGYTF. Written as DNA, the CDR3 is TGTGCCAGCAGCCCCGCCGGCCCGGGAAACTATGGCTACACCTTC.

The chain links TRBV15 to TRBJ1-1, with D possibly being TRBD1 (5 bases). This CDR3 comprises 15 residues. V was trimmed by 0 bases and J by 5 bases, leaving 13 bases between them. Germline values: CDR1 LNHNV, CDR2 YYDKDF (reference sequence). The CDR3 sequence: CATSRDLTGQTEAFF. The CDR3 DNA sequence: TGTGCCACCAGCAGAGATCTAACGGGGCAAACTGAAGCTTTCTTT.

CDR3: CSGWDGSYGYTF. CDR3 nucleotide sequence: TGCAGCGGTTGGGACGGCTCCTATGGCTACACCTTC. V gene TRBV29-1 combines with J gene TRBJ1-2, with a weak D call TRBD1 (5 bases). This CDR3 has 12 residues. Germline CDR1 is SQVTM and CDR2 is ANQGSEA. Trimming pared 7 bases from V and 4 bases from J, leaving 13 bases between.

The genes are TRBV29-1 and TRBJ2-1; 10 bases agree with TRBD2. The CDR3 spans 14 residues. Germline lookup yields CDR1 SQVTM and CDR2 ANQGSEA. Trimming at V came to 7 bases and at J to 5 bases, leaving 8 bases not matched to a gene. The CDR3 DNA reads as TGCAGCGCTCATAGCGGGAGGACAAACAATGAGCAGTTCTTC. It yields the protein CSAHSGRTNNEQFF.

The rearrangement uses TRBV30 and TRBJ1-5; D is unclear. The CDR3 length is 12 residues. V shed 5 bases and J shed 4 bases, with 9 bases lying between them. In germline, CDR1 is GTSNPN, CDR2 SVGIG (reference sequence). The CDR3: CAWGRINQPQHF. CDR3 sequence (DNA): TGTGCCTGGGGAAGGATTAATCAGCCCCAGCATTTT.

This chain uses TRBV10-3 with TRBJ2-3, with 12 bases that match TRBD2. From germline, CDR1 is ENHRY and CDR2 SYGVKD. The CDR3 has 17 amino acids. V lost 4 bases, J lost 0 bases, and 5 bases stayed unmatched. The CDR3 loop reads CAISGGLAGTSTDTQYF. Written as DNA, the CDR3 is TGTGCCATCAGTGGAGGACTAGCGGGGACTAGCACAGATACGCAGTATTTT.

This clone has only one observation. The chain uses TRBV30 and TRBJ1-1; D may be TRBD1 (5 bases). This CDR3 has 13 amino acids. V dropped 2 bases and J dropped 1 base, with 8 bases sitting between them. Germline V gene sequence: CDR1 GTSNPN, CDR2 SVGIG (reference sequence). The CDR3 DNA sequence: TGTGCCTGGAGTCAGGGCCAGAACACTGAAGCTTTCTTT. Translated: CAWSQGQNTEAFF.

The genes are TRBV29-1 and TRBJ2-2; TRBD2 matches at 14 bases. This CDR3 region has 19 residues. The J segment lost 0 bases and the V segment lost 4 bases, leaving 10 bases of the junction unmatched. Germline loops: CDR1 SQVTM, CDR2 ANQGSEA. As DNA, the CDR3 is TGCAGCGTTGGGCTCAGGACTAGCGGGAGGCTGACGAACACCGGGGAGCTGTTTTTT. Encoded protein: CSVGLRTSGRLTNTGELFF.

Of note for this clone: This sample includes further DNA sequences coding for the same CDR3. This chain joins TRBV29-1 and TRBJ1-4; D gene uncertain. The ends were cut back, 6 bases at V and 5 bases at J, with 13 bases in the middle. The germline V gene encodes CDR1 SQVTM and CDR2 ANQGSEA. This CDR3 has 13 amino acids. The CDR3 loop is CSVGYRANEKLFF. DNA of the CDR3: TGCAGCGTGGGATACAGAGCGAATGAAAAACTGTTTTTT.

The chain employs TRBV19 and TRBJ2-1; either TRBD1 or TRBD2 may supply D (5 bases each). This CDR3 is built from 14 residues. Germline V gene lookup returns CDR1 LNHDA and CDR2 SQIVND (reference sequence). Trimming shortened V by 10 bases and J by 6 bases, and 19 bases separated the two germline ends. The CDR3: CAITSGGSGNEQFF. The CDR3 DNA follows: TGTGCCATCACATCTGGGGGATCGGGCAATGAGCAGTTCTTC.

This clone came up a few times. CDR3 residues: CATSPGPKGTQYF. The DNA for the CDR3 is TGTGCCACCAGCCCCGGACCCAAGGGGACCCAGTACTTC. This chain uses TRBV15 with TRBJ2-5; D ambiguous. V was cut by 5 bases and J by 7 bases, with 14 bases left in between. CDR1 LNHNV and CDR2 YYDKDF come from the germline V gene (reference sequence). This CDR3 is built from 13 residues.

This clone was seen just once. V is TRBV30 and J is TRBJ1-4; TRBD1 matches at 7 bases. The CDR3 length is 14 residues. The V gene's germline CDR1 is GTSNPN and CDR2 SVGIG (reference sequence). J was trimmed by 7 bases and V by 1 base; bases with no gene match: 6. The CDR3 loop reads CAWSGRDSSEKLFF. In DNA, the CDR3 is TGTGCCTGGAGTGGCCGGGACAGCTCTGAAAAACTGTTTTTT.

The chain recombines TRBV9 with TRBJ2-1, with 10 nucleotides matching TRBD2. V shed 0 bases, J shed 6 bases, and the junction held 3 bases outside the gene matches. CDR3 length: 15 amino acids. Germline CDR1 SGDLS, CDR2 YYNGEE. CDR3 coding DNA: TGTGCCAGCAGCGTAGGCCGGACTAGCGGCAATGAGCAGTTCTTC. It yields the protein CASSVGRTSGNEQFF.

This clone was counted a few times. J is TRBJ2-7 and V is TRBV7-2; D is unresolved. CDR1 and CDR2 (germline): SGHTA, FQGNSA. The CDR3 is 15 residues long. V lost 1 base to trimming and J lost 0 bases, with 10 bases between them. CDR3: CASSLDSRRSYEQYF. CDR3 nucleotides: TGTGCCAGCAGCTTAGACAGTCGGCGCTCCTACGAGCAGTACTTC.

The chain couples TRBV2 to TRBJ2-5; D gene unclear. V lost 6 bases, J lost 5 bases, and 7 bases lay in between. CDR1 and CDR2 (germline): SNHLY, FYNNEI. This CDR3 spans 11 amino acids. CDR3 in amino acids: CASRNVETQYF. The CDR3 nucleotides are TGTGCCAGCAGAAACGTGGAGACCCAGTACTTC. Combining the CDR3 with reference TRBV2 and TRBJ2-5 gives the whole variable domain EPEVTQTPSHQVTQMGQEVILRCVPISNHLYFYWYRQILGQKVEFLVSFYNNEISEKSEIFDDQFSVERPDGSNFTLKIRSTKLEDSAMYFCASRNVETQYFGPGTRLLVL.

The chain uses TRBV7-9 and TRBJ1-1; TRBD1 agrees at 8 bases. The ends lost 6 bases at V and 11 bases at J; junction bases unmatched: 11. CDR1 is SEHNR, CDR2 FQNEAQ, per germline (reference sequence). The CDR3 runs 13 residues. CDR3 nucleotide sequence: TGTGCCAGCAGAGCGCGGACAGGGCGGGATGCTTTCTTT. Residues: CASRARTGRDAFF. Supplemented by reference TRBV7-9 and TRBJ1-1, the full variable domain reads DTGVSQNPRHKITKRGQNVTFRCDPISEHNRLYWYRQTLGQGPEFLTYFQNEAQLEKSRLLSDRFSAERPKGSFSTLEIQRTEQGDSAMYLCASRARTGRDAFFGQGTRLTVV.